This T cell receptor (beta chain) was found in a study of OX40 agonist ivuxolimab in advanced cancers. Study-level findings and limits: It was also the case that some nonresponders had low normalized T-cell clonal expansion.

CDR3 size: 15 residues. Per the germline V gene, CDR1 is MNHEY and CDR2 is SMNVEV (reference sequence). V dropped 1 base and J dropped 7; count of bases not matched to a gene: 3. Clones were sequenced by immunoSEQ multiplex PCR, and TCRdb holds only the in-frame ones, with some missing. The sample lists about 70,000 clones, roughly 90% occurring once. This clone came up once. Its antigen is currently unknown. The TCR was taken from an adult with an advanced solid tumor such as melanoma, head and neck, liver or kidney cancer. This chain joins TRBV27 and TRBJ2-7; 14 bases match TRBD2. The material was CD4+ or CD8+ T cells sorted from blood, obtained in a trial of the OX40 agonist ivuxolimab. The CDR3 DNA reads as TGTGCCAGCAGTTTATTAGGACTAGCGGGGGGAGAGCAGTACTTC. As protein: CASSLLGLAGGEQYF.